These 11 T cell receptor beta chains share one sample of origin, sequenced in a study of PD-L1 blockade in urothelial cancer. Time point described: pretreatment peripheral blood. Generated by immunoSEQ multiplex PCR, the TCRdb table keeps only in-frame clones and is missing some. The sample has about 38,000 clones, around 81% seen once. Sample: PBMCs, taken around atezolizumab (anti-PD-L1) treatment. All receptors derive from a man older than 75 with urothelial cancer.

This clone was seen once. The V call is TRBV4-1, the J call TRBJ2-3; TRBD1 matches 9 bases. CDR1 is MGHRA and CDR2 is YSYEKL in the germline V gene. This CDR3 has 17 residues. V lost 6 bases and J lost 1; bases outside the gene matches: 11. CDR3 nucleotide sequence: TGCGCCAGCAGAGGGGGACAGGGTGACGGCGGCACAGATACGCAGTATTTT. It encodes CASRGGQGDGGTDTQYF.

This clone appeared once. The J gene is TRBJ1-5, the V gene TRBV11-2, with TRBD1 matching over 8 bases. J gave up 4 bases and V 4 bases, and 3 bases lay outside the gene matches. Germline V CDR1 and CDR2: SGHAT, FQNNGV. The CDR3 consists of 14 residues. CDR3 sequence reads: CASSYGQGNQPQHF. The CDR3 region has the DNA TGTGCCAGCAGCTACGGACAGGGTAATCAGCCCCAGCATTTT.

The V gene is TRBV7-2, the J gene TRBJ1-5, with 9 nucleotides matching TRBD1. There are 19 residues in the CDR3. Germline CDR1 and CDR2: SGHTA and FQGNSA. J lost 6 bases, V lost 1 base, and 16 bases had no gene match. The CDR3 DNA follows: TGTGCCAGCAGCTTAGAGGCGGGACAGGGCTTTTTCAATTCTCAGCCCCAGCATTTT. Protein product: CASSLEAGQGFFNSQPQHF.

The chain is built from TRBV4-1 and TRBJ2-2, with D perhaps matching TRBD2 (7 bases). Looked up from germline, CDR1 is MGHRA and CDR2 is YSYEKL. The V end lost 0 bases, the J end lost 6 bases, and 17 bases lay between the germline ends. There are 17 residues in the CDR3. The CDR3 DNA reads TGCGCCAGCAGCCAAGAAGGGGGGGGGAAGGTGTCCGGGGAGCTGTTTTTT. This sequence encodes CASSQEGGGKVSGELFF.

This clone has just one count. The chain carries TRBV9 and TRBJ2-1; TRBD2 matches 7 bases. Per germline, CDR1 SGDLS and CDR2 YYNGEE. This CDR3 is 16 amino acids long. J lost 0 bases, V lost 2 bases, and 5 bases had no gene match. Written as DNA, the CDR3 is TGTGCCAGCAGCGTCGCAGCGGGAAGCTCCTACAATGAGCAGTTCTTC. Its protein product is CASSVAAGSSYNEQFF.

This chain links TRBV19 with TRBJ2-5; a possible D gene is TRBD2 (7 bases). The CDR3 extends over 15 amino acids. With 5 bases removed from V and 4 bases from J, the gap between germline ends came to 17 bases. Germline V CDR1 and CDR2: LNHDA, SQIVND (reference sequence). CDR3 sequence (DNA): TGTGCCAGTAGTCCGATGGGGAGGGGGATAGAGACCCAGTACTTC. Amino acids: CASSPMGRGIETQYF. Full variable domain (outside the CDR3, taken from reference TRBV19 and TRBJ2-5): DGGITQSPKYLFRKEGQNVTLSCEQNLNHDAMYWYRQDPGQGLRLIYYSQIVNDFQKGDIAEGYSVSREKKESFPLTVTSAQKNPTAFYLCASSPMGRGIETQYFGPGTRLLVL.

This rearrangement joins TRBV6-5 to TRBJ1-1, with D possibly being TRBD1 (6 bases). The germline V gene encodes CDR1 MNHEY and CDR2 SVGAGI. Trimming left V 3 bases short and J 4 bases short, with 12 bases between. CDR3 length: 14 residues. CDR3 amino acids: CASSYLGGLTEAFF. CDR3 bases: TGTGCCAGCAGTTATTTGGGGGGGCTCACTGAAGCTTTCTTT.

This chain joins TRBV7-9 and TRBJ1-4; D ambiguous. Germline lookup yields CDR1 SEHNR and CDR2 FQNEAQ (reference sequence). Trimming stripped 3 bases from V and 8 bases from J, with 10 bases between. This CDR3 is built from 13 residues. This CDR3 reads CASSFPGEEKLFF. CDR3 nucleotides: TGTGCCAGCAGCTTCCCCGGGGAAGAAAAACTGTTTTTT.

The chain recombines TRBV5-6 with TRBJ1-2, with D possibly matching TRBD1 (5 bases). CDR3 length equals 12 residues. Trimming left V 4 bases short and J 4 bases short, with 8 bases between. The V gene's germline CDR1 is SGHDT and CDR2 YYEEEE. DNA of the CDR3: TGTGCCAGCAGCAGCGGGACCTATGGCTACACCTTC. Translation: CASSSGTYGYTF. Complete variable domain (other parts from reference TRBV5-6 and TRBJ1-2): DAGVTQSPTHLIKTRGQQVTLRCSPKSGHDTVSWYQQALGQGPQFIFQYYEEEERQRGNFPDRFSGHQFPNYSSELNVNALLLGDSALYLCASSSGTYGYTFGSGTRLTVV.

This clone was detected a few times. The DNA for the CDR3 is TGTGCCAGCAGGGCCTACACTGAAGCTTTCTTT. Its protein product is CASRAYTEAFF. The rearrangement links TRBV6-5 to TRBJ1-1; D call uncertain. The germline V gene encodes CDR1 MNHEY and CDR2 SVGAGI. The CDR3 sequence is 11 residues long. Trimming shortened V by 6 bases and J by 3 bases, and 5 bases separated the two germline ends.

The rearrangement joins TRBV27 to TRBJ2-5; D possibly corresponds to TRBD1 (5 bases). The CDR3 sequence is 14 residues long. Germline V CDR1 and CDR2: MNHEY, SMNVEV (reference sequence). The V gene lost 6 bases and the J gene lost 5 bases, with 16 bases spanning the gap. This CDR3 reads CASSFSGNEETQYF. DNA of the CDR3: TGTGCCAGCAGCTTCTCAGGGAATGAGGAGACCCAGTACTTC.